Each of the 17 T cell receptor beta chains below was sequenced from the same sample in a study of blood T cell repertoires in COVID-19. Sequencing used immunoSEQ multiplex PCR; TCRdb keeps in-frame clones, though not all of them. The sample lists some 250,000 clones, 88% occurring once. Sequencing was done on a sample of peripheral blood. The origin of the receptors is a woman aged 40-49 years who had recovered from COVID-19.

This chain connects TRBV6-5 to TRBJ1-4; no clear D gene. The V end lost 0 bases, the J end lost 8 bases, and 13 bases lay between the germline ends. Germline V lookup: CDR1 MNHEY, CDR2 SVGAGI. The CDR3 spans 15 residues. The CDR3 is CASSYSPGKTEKLFF. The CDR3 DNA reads TGTGCCAGCAGTTACTCCCCGGGGAAGACAGAAAAACTGTTTTTT.

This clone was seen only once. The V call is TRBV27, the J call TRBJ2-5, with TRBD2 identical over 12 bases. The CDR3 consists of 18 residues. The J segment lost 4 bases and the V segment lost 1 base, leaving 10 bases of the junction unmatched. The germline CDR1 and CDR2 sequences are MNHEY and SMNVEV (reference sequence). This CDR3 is CASSLYGRLAGERETQYF. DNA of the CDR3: TGTGCCAGCAGTTTATACGGGCGACTAGCGGGAGAAAGAGAGACCCAGTACTTC.

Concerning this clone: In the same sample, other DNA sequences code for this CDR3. The CDR3 reads CASSPPRGPLHF. Here the CDR3 DNA reads TGTGCCAGCAGTCCCCCCCGAGGGCCCCTCCACTTT. This chain links TRBV28 with TRBJ1-6; D not resolved. Looked up from germline, CDR1 is MDHEN and CDR2 is SYDVKM. This CDR3 spans 12 amino acids. V was clipped by 5 bases and J by 13 bases, with 12 bases between them.

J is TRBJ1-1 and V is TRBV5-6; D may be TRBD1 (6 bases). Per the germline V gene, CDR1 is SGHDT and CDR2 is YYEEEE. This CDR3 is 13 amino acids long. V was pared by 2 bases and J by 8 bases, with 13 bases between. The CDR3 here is CASSFAGGQEAFF. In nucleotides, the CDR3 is TGTGCCAGCAGCTTTGCCGGGGGGCAGGAAGCTTTCTTT.

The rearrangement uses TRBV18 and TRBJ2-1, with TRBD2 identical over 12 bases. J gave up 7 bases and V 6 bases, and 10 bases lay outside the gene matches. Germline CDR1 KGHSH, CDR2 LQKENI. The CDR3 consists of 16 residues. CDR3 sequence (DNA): TGTGCCAGCTCCCTCAACGGACTAGCGGGATGGAATGAGCAGTTCTTC. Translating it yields CASSLNGLAGWNEQFF.

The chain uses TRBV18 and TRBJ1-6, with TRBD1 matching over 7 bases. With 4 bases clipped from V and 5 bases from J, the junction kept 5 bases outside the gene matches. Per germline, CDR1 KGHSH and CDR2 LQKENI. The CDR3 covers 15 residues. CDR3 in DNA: TGTGCCAGCTCACGAGAAACAGGGGATAATTCACCCCTCCACTTT. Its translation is CASSRETGDNSPLHF.

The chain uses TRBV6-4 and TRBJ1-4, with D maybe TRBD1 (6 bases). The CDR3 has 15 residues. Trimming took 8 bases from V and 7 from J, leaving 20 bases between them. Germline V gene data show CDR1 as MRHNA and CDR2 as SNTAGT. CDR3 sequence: CASSPNPGGGEKLFF. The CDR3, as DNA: TGTGCCAGCTCCCCCAACCCGGGGGGCGGTGAAAAACTGTTTTTT.

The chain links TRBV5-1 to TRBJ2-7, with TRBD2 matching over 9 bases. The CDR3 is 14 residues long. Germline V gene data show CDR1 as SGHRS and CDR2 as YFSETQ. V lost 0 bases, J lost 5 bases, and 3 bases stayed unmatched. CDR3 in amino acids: CASSLGGRADEQYV. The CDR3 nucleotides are TGCGCCAGCAGCTTGGGCGGGAGGGCCGACGAGCAGTACGTC.

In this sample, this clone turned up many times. For the CDR3, the DNA is TGTGCCAGCAGCCACCGGGGGGTCCCTTTCCCCTACAATGAGCAGTTCTTC. This sequence encodes CASSHRGVPFPYNEQFF. The chain links TRBV7-9 to TRBJ2-1, with TRBD2 matching over 7 bases. V was clipped by 5 bases and J by 2 bases; unmatched bases: 12. Germline-derived CDR1 and CDR2 are SEHNR and FQNEAQ (reference sequence). CDR3 length equals 17 residues.

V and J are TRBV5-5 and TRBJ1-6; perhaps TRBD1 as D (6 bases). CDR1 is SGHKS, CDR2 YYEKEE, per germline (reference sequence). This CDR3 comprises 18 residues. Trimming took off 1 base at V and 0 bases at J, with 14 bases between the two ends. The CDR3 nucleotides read TGTGCCAGCAGCTTGCGGGCCCTGGACAGCTCCTATAATTCACCCCTCCACTTT. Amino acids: CASSLRALDSSYNSPLHF.

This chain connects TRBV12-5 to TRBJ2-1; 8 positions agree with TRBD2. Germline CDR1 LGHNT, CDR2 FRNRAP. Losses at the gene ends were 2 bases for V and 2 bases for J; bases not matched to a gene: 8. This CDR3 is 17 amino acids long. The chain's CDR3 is CASGLPRGGLTYNEQFF. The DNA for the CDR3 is TGTGCTAGTGGTTTGCCACGGGGGGGATTGACCTACAATGAGCAGTTCTTC.

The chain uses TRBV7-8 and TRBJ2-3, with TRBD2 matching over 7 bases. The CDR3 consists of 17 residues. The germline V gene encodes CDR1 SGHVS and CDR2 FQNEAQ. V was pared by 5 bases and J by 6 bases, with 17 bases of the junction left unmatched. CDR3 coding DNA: TGTGCCAGCAGCCCTCGGGGTCCGCTAGCGGAGGGGGATACGCAGTATTTT. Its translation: CASSPRGPLAEGDTQYF.

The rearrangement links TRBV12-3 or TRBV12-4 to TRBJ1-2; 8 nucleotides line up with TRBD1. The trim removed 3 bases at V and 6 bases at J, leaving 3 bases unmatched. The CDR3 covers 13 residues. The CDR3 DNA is TGTGCCAGCAGTTTTTGGGACAGGAATGGCTACACCTTC. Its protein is CASSFWDRNGYTF.

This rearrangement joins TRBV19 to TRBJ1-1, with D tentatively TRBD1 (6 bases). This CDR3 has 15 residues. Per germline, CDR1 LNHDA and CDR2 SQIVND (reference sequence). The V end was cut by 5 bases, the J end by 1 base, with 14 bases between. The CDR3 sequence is CASSGWGRGNTEAFF. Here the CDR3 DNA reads TGTGCCAGTAGTGGGTGGGGCAGGGGGAACACTGAAGCTTTCTTT.

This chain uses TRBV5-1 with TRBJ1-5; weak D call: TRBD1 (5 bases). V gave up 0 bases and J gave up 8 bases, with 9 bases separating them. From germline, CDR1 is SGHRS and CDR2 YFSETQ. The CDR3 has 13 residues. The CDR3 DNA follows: TGCGCCAGCAGCTTGGGGGGGGGAGAGCCCCAGCATTTT. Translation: CASSLGGGEPQHF.

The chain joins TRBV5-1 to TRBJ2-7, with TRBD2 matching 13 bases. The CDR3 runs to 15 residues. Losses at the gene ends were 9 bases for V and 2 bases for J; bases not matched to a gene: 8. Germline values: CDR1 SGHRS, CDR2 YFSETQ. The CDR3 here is CATQWGTSGAYEQYF. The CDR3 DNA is TGCGCCACCCAGTGGGGGACTAGCGGGGCCTACGAGCAGTACTTC.

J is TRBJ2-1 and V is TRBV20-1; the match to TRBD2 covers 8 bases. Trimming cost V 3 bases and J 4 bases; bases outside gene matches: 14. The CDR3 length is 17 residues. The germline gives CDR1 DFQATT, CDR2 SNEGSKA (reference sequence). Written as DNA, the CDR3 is TGCAGTGCTAGTTGGGGGGTCGGGACTAGAGGGTACAATGAGCAGTTCTTC. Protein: CSASWGVGTRGYNEQFF.